The T cell receptor (beta chain) described here comes from a study of early T cells in non-severe SARS-CoV-2 infection. The sample holds many counts of this clonotype. Trimming pared 0 bases from V and 8 bases from J, leaving 14 bases between. The CDR3 has 14 amino acids. The germline gives CDR1 SGDLS, CDR2 YYNGEE. MiXCR, applied by TCRdb to the 5' RACE reads, yields one record per CDR3 protein. The sample records some 32,000 distinct CDR3 sequences, about 3.9% being singletons. J is TRBJ1-1 and V is TRBV9; no clear D gene. Input material: whole blood. This sequence was found in an adult who was a healthcare worker with PCR-confirmed SARS-CoV-2 infection or an uninfected control (not recorded which). The CDR3 loop reads CASSVGQSVGEAFF. For the CDR3, the DNA is TGTGCCAGCAGCGTAGGTCAGTCTGTTGGGGAAGCTTTCTTT.